This T cell receptor beta chain is from a study of OX40 agonist ivuxolimab in advanced cancers. The wider study: The mean age was approximately 60 years, ranging from 23 to 79, with roughly four fifths of participants male. Study-wide results and limits: Researchers report that CD8+ T cells had, on average, more expanded clones than CD4+. At 0.1 to 3.0 mg/kg, CD4+ and CD8+ blood T cells expanded clonally by week 6. The authors also found low normalized T-cell clonal expansion in some nonresponders.

Measured with immunoSEQ multiplex PCR; TCRdb has only the in-frame clones, and not every one. This table holds under 75,000 clones, approximately 86% found once. Per germline, CDR1 SGHAT and CDR2 FQNNGV. With 1 base removed from V and 0 bases from J, the gap between germline ends came to 9 bases. The CDR3 has 15 amino acids. Comments on this clone: Antigen specificity is unknown.

Sequencing used CD4+ or CD8+ T cells sorted from blood, obtained in a trial of the OX40 agonist ivuxolimab. This TCR was sampled from an adult with an advanced solid tumor such as melanoma, head and neck, liver or kidney cancer. The chain carries TRBV11-2 and TRBJ1-1; D not resolved. CDR3 amino acids: CASSLGRLMNTEAFF. Here the CDR3 DNA reads TGTGCCAGCAGCTTAGGCAGACTCATGAACACTGAAGCTTTCTTT. The complete variable domain, with remaining parts taken from reference TRBV11-2 and TRBJ1-1, reads EAGVAQSPRYKIIEKRQSVAFWCNPISGHATLYWYQQILGQGPKLLIQFQNNGVVDDSQLPKDRFSAERLKGVDSTLKIQPAKLEDSAVYLCASSLGRLMNTEAFFGQGTRLTVV.